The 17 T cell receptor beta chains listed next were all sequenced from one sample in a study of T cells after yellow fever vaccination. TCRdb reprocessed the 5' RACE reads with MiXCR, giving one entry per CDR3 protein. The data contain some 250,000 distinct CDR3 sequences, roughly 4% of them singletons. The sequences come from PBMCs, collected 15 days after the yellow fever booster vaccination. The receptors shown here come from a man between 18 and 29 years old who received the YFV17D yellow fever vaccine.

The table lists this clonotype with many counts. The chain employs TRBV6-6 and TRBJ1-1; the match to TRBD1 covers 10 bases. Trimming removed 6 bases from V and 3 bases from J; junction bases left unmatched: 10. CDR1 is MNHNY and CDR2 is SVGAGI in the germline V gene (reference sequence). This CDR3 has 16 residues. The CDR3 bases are TGTGCCAGCAGCCACGACAGGGGGCGATGGTACACTGAAGCTTTCTTT. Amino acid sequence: CASSHDRGRWYTEAFF.

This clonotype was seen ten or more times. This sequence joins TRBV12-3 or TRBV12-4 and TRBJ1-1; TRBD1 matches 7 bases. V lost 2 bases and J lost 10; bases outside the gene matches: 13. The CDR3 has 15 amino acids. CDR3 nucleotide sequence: TGTGCCAGCAGTTTAAAACGGGACAGAGCCGGGGTAGCTTTCTTT. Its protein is CASSLKRDRAGVAFF.

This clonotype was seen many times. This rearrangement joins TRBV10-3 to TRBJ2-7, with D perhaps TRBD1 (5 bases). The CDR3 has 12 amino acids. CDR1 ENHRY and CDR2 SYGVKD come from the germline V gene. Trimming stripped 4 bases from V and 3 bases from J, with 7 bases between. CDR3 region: CAISGTGYEQYF. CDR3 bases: TGTGCCATCAGTGGAACAGGCTACGAGCAGTACTTC.

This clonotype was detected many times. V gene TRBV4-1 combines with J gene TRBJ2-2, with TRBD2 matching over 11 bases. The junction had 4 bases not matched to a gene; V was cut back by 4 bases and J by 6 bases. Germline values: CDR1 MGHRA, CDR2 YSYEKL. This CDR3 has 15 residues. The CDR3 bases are TGCGCCAGCAGCCCTCAACTAGCGGGGGCCGGGGAGCTGTTTTTT. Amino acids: CASSPQLAGAGELFF.

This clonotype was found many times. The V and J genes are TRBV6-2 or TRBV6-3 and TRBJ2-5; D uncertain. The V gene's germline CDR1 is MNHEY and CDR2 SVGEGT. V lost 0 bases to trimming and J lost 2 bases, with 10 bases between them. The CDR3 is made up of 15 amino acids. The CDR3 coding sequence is TGTGCCAGCAGTTACTCGAGTTTTCTGCAAGAGACCCAGTACTTC. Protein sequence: CASSYSSFLQETQYF.

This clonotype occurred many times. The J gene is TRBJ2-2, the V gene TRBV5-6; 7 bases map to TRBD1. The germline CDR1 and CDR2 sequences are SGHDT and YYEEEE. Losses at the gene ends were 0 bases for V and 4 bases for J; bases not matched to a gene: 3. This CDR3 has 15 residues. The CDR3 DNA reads TGTGCCAGCAGCTTGGAGGGGGCAGTCACCGGGGAGCTGTTTTTT. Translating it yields CASSLEGAVTGELFF.

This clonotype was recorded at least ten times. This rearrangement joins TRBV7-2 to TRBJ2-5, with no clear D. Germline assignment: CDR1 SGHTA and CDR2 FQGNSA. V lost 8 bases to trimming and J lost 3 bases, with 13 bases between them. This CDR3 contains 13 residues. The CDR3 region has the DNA TGTGCCAGCGCACTACACATTGAAGAGACCCAGTACTTC. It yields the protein CASALHIEETQYF.

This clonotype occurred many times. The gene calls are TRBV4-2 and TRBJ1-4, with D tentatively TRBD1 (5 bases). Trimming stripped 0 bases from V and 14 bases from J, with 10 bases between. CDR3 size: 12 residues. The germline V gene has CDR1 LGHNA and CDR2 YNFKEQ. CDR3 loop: CASSQDGGRLFF. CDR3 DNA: TGTGCCAGCAGCCAAGATGGGGGTAGGCTGTTTTTT.

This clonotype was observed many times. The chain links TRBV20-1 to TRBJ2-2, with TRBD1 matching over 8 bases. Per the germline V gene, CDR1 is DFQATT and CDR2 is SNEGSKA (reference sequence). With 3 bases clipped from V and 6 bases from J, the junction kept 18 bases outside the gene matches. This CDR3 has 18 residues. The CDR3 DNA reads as TGCAGTGCTAGCCCGCACAGGGGGGCGGAATATCGGTCCGGGGAGCTGTTTTTT. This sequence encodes CSASPHRGAEYRSGELFF.

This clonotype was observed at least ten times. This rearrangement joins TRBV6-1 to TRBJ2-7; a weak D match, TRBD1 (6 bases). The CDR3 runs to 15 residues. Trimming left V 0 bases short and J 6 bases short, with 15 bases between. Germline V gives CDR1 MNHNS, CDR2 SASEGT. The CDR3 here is CASSEAGQGISEQYF. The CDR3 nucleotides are TGTGCCAGCAGTGAAGCGGGCCAGGGGATATCCGAGCAGTACTTC.

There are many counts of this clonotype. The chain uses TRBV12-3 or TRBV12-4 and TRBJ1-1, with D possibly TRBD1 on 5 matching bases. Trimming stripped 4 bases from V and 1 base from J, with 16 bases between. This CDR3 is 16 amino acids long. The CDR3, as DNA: TGTGCCAGCAGTTACCGGGACGGGTTGAAGAACACTGAAGCTTTCTTT. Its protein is CASSYRDGLKNTEAFF.

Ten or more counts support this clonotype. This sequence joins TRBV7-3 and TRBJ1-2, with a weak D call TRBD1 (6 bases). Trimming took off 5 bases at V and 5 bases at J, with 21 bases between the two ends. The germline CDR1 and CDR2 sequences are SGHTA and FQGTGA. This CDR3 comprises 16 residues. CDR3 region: CASSPIGGDITYGYTF. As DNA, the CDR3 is TGTGCCAGCAGCCCTATAGGCGGGGACATAACTTATGGCTACACCTTC.

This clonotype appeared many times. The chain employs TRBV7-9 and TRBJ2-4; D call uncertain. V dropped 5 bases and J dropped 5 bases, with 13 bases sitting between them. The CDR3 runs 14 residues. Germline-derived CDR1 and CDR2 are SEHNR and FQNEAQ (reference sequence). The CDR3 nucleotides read TGTGCCAGCAGCCCCCCGGGTGGAGAAAACATTCAGTACTTC. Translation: CASSPPGGENIQYF.

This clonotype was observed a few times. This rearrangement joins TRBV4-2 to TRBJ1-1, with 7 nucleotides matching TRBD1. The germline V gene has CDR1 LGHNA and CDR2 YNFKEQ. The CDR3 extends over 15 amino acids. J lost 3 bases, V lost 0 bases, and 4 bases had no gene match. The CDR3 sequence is CASSQDPGGDTEAFF. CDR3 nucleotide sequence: TGTGCCAGCAGCCAAGATCCAGGGGGTGACACTGAAGCTTTCTTT.

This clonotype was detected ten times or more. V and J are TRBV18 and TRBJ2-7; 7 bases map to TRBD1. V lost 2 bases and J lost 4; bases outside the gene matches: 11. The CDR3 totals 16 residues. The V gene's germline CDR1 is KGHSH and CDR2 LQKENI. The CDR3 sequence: CASSPVVTGASYEQYF. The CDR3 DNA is TGTGCCAGCTCACCAGTTGTAACAGGGGCTTCATACGAGCAGTACTTC.

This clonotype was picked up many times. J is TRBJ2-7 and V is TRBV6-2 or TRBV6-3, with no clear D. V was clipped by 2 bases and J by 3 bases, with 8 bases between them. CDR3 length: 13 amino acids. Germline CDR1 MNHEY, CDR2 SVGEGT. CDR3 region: CASSYRENYEQYV. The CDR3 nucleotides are TGTGCCAGCAGTTACAGGGAAAACTACGAGCAGTACGTC.

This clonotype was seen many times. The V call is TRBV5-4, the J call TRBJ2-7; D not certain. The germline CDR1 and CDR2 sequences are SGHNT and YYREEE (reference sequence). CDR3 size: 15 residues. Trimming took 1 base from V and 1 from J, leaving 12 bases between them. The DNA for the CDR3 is TGTGCCAGCAGCTTGTTAAAGGACGGATCCTACGAGCAGTACGTC. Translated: CASSLLKDGSYEQYV.